The clone carrying this T cell receptor (beta chain) has only one observation. Its specificity is unknown. These data belong to a study of immune evolution from preneoplasia to lung adenocarcinoma. This CDR3 is built from 14 residues. V lost 3 bases and J lost 7; bases outside the gene matches: 4. CDR1 and CDR2 from the germline V gene are SGHTA and FQGNSA. Sequencing was performed with immunoSEQ multiplex PCR; in TCRdb, only in-frame clones are kept and a portion is missing. Of around 3,500 clones in the sample, 60% to 85% are singletons; the top ten hold approximately 10%. Study-level results: Clonality was highest in normal lung, lower in later-stage lesions apparently. Normal lung had the highest top T cell clone frequencies.

Histologic diagnosis was independently verified by two lung pathologists. Premalignant or tumor cells were enriched by macro-dissection after pathologic assessment. This receptor was identified in a person aged 70 to 80 with lung adenocarcinoma. The chain combines TRBV7-2 with TRBJ2-5, with TRBD2 matching over 11 bases. The sequenced sample was FFPE atypical adenomatous hyperplasia tissue from the lung. Subset meaning: atypical adenomatous hyperplasia (AAH), lung preneoplasia. The CDR3 spells CASSFGLAGGTQYF. Written as DNA, the CDR3 is TGTGCCAGCAGCTTTGGCCTAGCGGGGGGGACCCAGTACTTC.